This TCR beta chain was profiled in a study of cytomegalovirus exposure and HLA in healthy donors. Points from the study as a whole: Under in vitro conditions, three CMV-associated chains were confirmed as specific for CMV antigens. Generally TCR sequences proved uncommon, though certain public TCRs appeared in numerous donors. Reported performance of the classifier showed diagnosis of cytomegalovirus status with high specificity and sensitivity.

On this clone: What it recognizes is unknown.

Data came from immunoSEQ multiplex PCR; TCRdb stores just in-frame clones and leaves some out. The table lists roughly 110,000 clones, 88% of them singletons. The CDR3 runs to 17 residues. Germline values: CDR1 SGHRS, CDR2 YFSETQ. V shed 6 bases and J shed 0 bases, with 22 bases lying between them. This TCR derives from a woman younger than 35 in good health and CMV-seropositive. The chain couples TRBV5-1 to TRBJ2-7; tentative D call: TRBD1 (7 bases). Material for sequencing was PBMCs. As DNA, the CDR3 is TGCGCCAGCAACCTGTGGGGGGCGACAGGGAGCTCCTACGAGCAGTACGTC. Translation: CASNLWGATGSSYEQYV.